This T cell receptor beta chain was captured in a study of T cell responses to AZD1222 COVID-19 vaccine. Study-level points and caveats: Repertoire samples came only from after the peak T cell response.

The method was immunoSEQ multiplex PCR; TCRdb's version includes in-frame clones alone and lacks a portion of them. The sample consists of 150,000 or so clones, roughly 91% of them appearing once. V was pared by 3 bases and J by 1 base, with 13 bases of the junction left unmatched. Germline V lookup: CDR1 SQVTM, CDR2 ANQGSEA. The CDR3 is 17 amino acids. Concerning this clone itself: The antigen is unknown.

This specimen consisted of peripheral blood, obtained 28 days after the second AZD1222 dose. The clonotype originates from an adult who received the AZD1222 COVID-19 vaccine. The chain is built from TRBV29-1 and TRBJ2-3; TRBD1 matches 7 bases. The CDR3 nucleotides are TGCAGCGTTGATGATGGTGTTGGGCAGGGGGGCACAGATACGCAGTATTTT. Translation gives CSVDDGVGQGGTDTQYF.